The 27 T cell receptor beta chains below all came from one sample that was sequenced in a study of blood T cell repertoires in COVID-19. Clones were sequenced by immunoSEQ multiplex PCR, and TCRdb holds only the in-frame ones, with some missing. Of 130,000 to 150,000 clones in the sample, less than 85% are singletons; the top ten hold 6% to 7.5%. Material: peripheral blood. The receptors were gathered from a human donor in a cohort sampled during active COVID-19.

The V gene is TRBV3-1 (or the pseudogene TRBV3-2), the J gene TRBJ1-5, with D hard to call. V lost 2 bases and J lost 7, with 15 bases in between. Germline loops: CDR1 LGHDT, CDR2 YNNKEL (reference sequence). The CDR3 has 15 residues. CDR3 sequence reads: CASSQSPRQTQPQHF. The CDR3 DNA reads TGTGCCAGCAGCCAATCTCCGAGGCAGACCCAGCCCCAGCATTTT.

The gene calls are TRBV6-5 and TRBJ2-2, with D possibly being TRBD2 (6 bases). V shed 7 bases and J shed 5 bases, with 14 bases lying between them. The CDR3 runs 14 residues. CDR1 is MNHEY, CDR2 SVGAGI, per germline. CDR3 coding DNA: TGTGCCAGCAATTCCCAACGGGGGACCGGGGAGCTGTTTTTT. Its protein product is CASNSQRGTGELFF.

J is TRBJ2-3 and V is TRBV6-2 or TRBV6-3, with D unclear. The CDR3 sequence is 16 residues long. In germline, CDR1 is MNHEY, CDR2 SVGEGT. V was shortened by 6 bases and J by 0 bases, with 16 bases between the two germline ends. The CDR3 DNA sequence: TGTGCCAGCAGCACTTCTTTTCCCGCTAGCACAGATACGCAGTATTTT. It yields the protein CASSTSFPASTDTQYF.

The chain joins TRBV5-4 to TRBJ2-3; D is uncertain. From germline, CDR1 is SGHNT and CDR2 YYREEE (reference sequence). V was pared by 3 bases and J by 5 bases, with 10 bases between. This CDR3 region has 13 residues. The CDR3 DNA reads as TGTGCCAGCAGCTCACAGACCTTAGATACGCAGTATTTT. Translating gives CASSSQTLDTQYF.

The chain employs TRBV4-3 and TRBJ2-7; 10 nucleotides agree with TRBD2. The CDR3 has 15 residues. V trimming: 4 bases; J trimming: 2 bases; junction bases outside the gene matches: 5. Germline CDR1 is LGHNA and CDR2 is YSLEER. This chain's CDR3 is CASSRGTSEPYEQYF. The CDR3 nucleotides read TGCGCCAGCAGCCGCGGGACTAGCGAACCCTACGAGCAGTACTTC.

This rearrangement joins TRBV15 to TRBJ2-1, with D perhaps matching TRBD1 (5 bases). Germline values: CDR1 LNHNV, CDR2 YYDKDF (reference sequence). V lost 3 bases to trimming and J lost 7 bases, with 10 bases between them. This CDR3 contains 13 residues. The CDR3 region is CATSRGLGNEQFF. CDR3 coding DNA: TGTGCCACCAGCAGGGGGCTGGGAAATGAGCAGTTCTTC.

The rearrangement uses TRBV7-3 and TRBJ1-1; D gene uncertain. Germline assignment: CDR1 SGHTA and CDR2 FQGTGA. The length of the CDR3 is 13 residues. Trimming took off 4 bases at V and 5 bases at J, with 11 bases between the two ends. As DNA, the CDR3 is TGTGCCAGCAGCTCAAACATCCTTACTGAAGCTTTCTTT. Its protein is CASSSNILTEAFF.

The CDR3 is CASSLITDLNTEAFF. In DNA form, the CDR3 reads TGTGCCAGCAGCTTAATCACAGACCTGAACACTGAAGCTTTCTTT. V usage is TRBV7-9 and J usage is TRBJ1-1; no reliable D call. The V gene lost 2 bases and the J gene lost 0 bases, with 10 bases spanning the gap. Germline CDR1 is SEHNR and CDR2 is FQNEAQ (reference sequence). This CDR3 contains 15 residues.

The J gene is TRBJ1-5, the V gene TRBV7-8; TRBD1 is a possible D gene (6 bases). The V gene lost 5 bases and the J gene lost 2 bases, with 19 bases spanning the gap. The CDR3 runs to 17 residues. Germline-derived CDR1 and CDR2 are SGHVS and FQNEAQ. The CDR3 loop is CASSLREGTYGNQPQHF. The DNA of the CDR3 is TGTGCCAGCAGCCTAAGGGAAGGGACATATGGCAATCAGCCCCAGCATTTT.

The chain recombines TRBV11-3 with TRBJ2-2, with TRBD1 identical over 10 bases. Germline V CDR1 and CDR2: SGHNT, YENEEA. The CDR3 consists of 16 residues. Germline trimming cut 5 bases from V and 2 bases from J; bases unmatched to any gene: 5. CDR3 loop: CASSPRQGANTGELFF. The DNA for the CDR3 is TGTGCCAGCAGCCCACGACAGGGGGCAAACACCGGGGAGCTGTTTTTT.

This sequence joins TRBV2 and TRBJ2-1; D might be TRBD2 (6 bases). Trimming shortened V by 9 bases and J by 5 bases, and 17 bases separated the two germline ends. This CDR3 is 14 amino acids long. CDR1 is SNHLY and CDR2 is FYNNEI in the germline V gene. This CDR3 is CARRGSGEDNEQFF. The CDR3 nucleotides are TGTGCCAGACGGGGATCCGGGGAGGACAATGAGCAGTTCTTC.

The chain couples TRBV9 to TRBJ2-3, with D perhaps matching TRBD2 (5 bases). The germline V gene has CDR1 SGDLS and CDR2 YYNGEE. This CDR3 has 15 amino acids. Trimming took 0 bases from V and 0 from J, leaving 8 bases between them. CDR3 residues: CASSVGTRSTDTQYF. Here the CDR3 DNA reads TGTGCCAGCAGCGTAGGAACTAGAAGCACAGATACGCAGTATTTT.

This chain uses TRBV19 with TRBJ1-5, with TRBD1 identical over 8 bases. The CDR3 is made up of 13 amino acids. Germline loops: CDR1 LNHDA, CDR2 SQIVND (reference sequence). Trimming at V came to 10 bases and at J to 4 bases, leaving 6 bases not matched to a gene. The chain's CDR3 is CATRDRGNQPQHF. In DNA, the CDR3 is TGTGCCACCCGAGACAGGGGAAATCAGCCCCAGCATTTT.

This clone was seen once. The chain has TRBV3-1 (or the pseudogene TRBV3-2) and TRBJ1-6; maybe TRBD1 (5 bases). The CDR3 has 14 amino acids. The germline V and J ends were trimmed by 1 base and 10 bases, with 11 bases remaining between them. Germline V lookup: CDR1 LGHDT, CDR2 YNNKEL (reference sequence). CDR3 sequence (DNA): TGTGCCAGCAGCCAAGCACAGGTCACGTCACCCCTCCACTTT. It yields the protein CASSQAQVTSPLHF.

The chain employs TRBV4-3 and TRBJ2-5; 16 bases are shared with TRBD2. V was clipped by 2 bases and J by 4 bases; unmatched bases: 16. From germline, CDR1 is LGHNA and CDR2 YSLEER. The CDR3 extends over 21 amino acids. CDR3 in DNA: TGCGCCAGCAGCCAATTTTACTACGGGACTAGCGGGGGGGTTGGCGGAGAGACCCAGTACTTC. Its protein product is CASSQFYYGTSGGVGGETQYF.

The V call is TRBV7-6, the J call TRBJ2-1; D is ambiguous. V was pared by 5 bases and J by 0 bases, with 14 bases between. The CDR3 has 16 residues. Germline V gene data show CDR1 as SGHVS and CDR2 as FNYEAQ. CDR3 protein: CASSVAFNPSYNEQFF. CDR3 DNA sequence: TGTGCCAGCAGCGTGGCCTTTAACCCCTCCTACAATGAGCAGTTCTTC.

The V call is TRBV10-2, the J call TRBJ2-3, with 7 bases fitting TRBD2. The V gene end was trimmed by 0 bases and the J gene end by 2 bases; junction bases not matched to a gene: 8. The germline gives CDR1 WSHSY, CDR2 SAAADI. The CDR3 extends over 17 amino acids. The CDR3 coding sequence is TGCGCCAGCAGTGAGTCGAGCGGGGCCTCCCCCACAGATACGCAGTATTTT. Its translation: CASSESSGASPTDTQYF.

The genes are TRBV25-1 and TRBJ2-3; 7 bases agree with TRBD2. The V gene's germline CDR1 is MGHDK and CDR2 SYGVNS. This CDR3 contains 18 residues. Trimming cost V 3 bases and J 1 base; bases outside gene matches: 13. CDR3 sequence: CASSEPRGGVSGTDTQYF. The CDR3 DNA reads TGTGCCAGCAGTGAGCCTCGCGGGGGAGTCTCTGGCACAGATACGCAGTATTTT.

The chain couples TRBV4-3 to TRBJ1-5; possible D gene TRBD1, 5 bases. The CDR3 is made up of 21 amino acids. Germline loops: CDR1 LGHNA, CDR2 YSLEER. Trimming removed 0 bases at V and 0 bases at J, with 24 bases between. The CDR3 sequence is CASSQDGKETGRQYSNQPQHF. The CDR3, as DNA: TGCGCCAGCAGCCAAGATGGAAAGGAAACAGGCCGGCAGTATAGCAATCAGCCCCAGCATTTT.

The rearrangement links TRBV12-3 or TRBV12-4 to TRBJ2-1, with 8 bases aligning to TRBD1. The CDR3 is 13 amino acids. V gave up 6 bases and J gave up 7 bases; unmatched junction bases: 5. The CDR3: CASSQDRVNEQFF. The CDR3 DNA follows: TGTGCCAGCAGCCAGGACAGGGTAAATGAGCAGTTCTTC.

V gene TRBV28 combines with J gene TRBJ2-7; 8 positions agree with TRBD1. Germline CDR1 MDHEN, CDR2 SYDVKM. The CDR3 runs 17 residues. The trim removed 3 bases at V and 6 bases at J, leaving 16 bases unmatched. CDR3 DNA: TGTGCCAGCAGTTTGTTTGGGACAGGCCTTTCCCCAGCCGAGCAGTACTTC. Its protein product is CASSLFGTGLSPAEQYF.

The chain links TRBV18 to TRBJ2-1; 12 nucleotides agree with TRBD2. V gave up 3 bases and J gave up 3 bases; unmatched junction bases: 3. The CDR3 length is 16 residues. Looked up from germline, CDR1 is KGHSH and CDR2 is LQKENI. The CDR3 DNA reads TGTGCCAGCTCACCGTTGACTAGCGGGGGCTACAATGAGCAGTTCTTC. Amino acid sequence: CASSPLTSGGYNEQFF.

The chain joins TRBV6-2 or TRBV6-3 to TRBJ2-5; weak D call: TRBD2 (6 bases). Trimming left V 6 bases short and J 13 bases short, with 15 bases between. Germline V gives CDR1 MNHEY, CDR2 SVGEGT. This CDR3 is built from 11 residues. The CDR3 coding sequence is TGTGCCAGCAGCGGCGGACTATCTGGGTACTTC. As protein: CASSGGLSGYF.

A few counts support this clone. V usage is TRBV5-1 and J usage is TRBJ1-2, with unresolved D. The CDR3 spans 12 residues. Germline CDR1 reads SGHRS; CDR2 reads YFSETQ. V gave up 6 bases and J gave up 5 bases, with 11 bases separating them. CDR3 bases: TGCGCCAGCAACAGACCCCCTTATGGCTACACCTTC. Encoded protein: CASNRPPYGYTF.

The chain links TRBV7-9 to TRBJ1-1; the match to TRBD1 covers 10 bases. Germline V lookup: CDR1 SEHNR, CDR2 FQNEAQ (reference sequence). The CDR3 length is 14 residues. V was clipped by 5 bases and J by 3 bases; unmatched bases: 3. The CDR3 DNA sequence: TGTGCCAGCAGCACGGGACAGGGGTACACTGAAGCTTTCTTT. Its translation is CASSTGQGYTEAFF. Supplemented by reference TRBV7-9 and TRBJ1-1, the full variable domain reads DTGVSQNPRHKITKRGQNVTFRCDPISEHNRLYWYRQTLGQGPEFLTYFQNEAQLEKSRLLSDRFSAERPKGSFSTLEIQRTEQGDSAMYLCASSTGQGYTEAFFGQGTRLTVV.

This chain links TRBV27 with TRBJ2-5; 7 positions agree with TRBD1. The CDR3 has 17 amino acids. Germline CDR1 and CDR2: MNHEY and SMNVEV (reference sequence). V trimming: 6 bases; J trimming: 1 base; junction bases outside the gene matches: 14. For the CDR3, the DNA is TGTGCCAGCAGCCCGACCCCGGGGACAGCCAGCCAAGAGACCCAGTACTTC. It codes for CASSPTPGTASQETQYF.

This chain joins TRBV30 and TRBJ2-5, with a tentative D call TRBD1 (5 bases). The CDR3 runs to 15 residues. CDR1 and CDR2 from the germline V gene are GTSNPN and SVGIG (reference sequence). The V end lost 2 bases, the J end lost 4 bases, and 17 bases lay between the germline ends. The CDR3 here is CAWSTGRVKGETQYF. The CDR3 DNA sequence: TGTGCCTGGAGTACGGGCAGGGTTAAAGGAGAGACCCAGTACTTC.